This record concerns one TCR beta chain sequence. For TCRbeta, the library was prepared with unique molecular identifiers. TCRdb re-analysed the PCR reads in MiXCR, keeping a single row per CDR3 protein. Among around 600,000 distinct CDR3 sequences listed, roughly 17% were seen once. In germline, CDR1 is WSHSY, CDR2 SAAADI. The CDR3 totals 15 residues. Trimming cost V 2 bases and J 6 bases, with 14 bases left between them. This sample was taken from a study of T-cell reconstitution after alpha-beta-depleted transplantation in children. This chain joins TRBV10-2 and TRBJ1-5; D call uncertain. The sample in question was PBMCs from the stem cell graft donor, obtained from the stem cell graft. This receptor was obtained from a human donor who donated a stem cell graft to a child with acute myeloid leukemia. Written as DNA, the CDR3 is TGCGCCAGCAGTGAGCGGAGGGAAATATTTCAGCCCCAGCATTTT. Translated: CASSERREIFQPQHF.